This TCR beta chain is from a study of T cell repertoires in cytomegalovirus infection. Whole-study context: Use of recently identified HLA-C-restricted and well-studied HLA-B-restricted CMV epitopes was part of the study. It can be stated that public TCR beta signatures indicated CMV infection as well as a matching HLA type.

The study, taken as a whole, reports: Cumulative frequency of public TCR beta families picked out carriers of CMV plus the relevant HLA. The study found HLA-C-restricted CMV-specific TCR beta clonotypes dominating the ex vivo response.

Points on this clonotype: The antigen is undetermined.

TCRdb ran MiXCR on the reads and lists one entry per CDR3 protein. The table shows approximately 73,000 distinct CDR3 sequences, with about 37% occurring only once. CDR3 size: 14 residues. V gave up 4 bases and J gave up 9 bases; unmatched junction bases: 7. Germline V gene sequence: CDR1 SGHNT, CDR2 YYREEE (reference sequence). The clonotype comes from a human donor in good health (CMV status not recorded). Some clones in this sample may be carry-over from other donors' samples. Specimen: CD8+ T cells from cultured PBMCs, collected from culture after CMV antigen stimulation. The rearrangement links TRBV5-4 to TRBJ1-6; 7 bases match TRBD1. In DNA, the CDR3 is TGTGCCAGCAGCGAGGGGGCTATTTCTTCACCCCTCCACTTT. Its protein product is CASSEGAISSPLHF.